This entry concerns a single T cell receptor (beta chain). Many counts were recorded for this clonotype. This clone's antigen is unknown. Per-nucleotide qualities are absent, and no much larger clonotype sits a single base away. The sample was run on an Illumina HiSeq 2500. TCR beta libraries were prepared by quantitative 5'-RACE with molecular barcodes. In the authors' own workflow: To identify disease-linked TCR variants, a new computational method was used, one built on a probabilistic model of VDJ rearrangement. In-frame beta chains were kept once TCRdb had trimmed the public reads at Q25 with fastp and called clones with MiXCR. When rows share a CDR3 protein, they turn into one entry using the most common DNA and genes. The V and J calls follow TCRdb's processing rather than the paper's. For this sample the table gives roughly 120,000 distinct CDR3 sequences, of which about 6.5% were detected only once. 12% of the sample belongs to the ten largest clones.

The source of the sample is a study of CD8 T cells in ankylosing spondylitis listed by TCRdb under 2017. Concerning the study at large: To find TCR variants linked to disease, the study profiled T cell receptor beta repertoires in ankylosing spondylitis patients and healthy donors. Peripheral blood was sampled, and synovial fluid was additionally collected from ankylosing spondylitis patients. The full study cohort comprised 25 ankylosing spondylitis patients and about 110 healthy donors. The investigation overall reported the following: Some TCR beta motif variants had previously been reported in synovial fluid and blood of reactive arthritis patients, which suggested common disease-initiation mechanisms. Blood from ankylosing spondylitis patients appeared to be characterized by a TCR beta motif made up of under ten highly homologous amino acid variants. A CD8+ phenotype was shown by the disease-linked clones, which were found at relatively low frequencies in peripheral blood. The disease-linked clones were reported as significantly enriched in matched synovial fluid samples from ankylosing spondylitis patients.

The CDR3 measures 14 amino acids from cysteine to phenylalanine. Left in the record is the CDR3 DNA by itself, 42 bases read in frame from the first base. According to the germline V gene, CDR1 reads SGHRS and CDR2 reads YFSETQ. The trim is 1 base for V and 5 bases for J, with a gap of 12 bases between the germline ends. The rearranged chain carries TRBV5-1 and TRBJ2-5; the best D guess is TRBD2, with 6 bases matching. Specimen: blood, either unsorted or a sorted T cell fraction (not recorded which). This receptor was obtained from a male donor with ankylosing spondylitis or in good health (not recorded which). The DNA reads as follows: TGCGCCAGCAGCTTGAAACTAGCCGGGGAGACCCAGTACTTC. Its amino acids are CASSLKLAGETQYF.